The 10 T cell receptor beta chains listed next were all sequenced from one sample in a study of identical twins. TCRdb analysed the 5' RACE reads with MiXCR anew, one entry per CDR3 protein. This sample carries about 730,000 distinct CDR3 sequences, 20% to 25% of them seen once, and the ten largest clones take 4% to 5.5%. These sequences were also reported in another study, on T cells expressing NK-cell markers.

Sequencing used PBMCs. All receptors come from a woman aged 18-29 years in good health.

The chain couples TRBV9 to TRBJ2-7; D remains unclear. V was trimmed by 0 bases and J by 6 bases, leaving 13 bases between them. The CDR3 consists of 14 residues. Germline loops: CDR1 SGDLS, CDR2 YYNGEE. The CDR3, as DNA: TGTGCCAGCAGCGTAGGGGCCCTTCCCCTCGAGCAGTACTTC. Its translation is CASSVGALPLEQYF.

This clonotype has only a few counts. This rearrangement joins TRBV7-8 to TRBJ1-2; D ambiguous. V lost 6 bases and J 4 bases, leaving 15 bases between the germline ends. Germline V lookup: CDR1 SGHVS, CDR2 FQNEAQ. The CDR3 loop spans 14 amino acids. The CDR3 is CASSQGGPTYGYTF. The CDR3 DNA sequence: TGTGCCAGCAGTCAAGGCGGTCCTACCTATGGCTACACCTTC.

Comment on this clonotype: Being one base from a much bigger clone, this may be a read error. The CDR3 DNA is TGTGCCAGCGGTTTACCGAGGCGGGAAGCTTTCTTT. As protein: CASGLPRREAFF. The rearrangement links TRBV28 to TRBJ1-1, with no clear D. The length of the CDR3 is 12 residues. Germline V gene sequence: CDR1 MDHEN, CDR2 SYDVKM.

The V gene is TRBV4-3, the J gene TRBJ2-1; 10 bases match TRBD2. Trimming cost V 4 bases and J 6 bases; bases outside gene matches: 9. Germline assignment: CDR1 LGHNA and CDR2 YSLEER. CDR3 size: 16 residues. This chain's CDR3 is CASSRGASGRINEQFF. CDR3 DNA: TGCGCCAGCAGCCGCGGTGCTAGCGGGAGAATCAATGAGCAGTTCTTC.

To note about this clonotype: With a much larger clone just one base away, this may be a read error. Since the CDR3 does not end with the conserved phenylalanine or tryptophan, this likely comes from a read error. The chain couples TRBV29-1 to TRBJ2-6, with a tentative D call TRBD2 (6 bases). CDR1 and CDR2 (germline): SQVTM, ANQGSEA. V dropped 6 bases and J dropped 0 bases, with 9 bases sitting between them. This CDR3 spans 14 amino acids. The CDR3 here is CSVLGGSGANVLTI. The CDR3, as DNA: TGCAGCGTCCTGGGGGGCTCTGGGGCCAACGTCCTGACTATC.

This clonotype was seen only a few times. Here the CDR3 reads CASRPPSLDEQFF. The CDR3 DNA reads TGTGCCAGCAGACCCCCTTCCCTGGATGAGCAGTTCTTC. The chain couples TRBV6-2 or TRBV6-3 to TRBJ2-1; D is ambiguous. This CDR3 region has 13 residues. Germline values: CDR1 MNHEY, CDR2 SVGEGT. V dropped 6 bases and J dropped 8 bases, with 14 bases sitting between them.

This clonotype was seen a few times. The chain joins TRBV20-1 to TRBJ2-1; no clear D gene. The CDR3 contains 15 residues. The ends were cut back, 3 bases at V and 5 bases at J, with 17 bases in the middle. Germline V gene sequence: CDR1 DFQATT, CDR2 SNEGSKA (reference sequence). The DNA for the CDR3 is TGCAGTGCTAGCTATACCCGGAGAGGACACAATGAGCAGTTCTTC. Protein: CSASYTRRGHNEQFF.

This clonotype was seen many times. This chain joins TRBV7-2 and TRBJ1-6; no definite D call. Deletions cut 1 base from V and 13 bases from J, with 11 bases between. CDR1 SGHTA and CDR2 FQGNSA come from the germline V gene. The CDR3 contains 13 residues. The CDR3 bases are TGTGCCAGCAGCTTAGAGACCCAGGCCCCCCTCCACTTT. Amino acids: CASSLETQAPLHF. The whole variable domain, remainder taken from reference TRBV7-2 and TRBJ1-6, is GAGVSQSPSNKVTEKGKDVELRCDPISGHTALYWYRQSLGQGLEFLIYFQGNSAPDKSGLPSDRFSAERTGGSVSTLTIQRTQQEDSAVYLCASSLETQAPLHFGNGTRLTVT.

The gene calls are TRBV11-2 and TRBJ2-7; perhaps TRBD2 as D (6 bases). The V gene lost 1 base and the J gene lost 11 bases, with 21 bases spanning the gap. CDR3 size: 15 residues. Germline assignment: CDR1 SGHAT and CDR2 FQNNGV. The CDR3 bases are TGTGCCAGCAGCTTAGTTCGGGACTCCTTCATAGGCAAGTACTTC. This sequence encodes CASSLVRDSFIGKYF.

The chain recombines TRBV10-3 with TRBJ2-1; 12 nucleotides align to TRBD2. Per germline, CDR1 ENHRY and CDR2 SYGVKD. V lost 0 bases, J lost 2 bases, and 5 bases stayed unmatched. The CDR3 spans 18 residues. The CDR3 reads CAISESTASGGAYNEQFF. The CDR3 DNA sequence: TGTGCCATCAGTGAGTCGACGGCTAGCGGGGGGGCCTACAATGAGCAGTTCTTC.